This T cell receptor beta chain was profiled in a study of T cells after yellow fever vaccination. Study context: Each low-cell-number fraction was prepared by means of SMART-Seq v4 Ultra Low Input.

The sample holds many counts of this clonotype. V was cut by 5 bases and J by 5 bases, with 13 bases left in between. CDR1 is SGHTA, CDR2 FQGNSA, per germline. This CDR3 spans 14 amino acids. TCRdb reprocessed the 5' RACE reads via MiXCR and lists one record per CDR3 protein. The sample lists some 69,000 distinct CDR3 sequences, approximately 5.9% occurring once. This TCR was recovered from a man aged 18 to 35 who received the YFV17D yellow fever vaccine. Sequenced material: CD4+ T cells sorted from PBMCs, taken around 14 days after the first yellow fever vaccination. J is TRBJ2-1 and V is TRBV7-2, with D uncertain. In nucleotides, the CDR3 is TGTGCCAGCAGCCCCGAGCTCCTGGACAATGAGCAGTTCTTC. Translated: CASSPELLDNEQFF.